Below, 6 T cell receptor beta chains from the same sample are listed, as sequenced in a study of T cell responses to AZD1222 COVID-19 vaccine. Using immunoSEQ multiplex PCR, the repertoire was profiled, and TCRdb retains in-frame clones only, with some absent. Of over 120,000 clones listed, approximately 85% were seen once; the top ten hold approximately 8%. The sample consisted of peripheral blood, taken on day 0 of AZD1222 vaccination. The receptors here all came from an adult in good health.

J is TRBJ1-2 and V is TRBV19, with 9 bases matching TRBD1. This CDR3 spans 17 amino acids. With 0 bases clipped from V and 6 bases from J, the junction kept 11 bases outside the gene matches. Germline V CDR1 and CDR2: LNHDA, SQIVND (reference sequence). The CDR3 nucleotides are TGTGCCAGTAGTATAGATACAGGGGGCAGAGTATCTAATGGCTACACCTTC. Protein product: CASSIDTGGRVSNGYTF.

This clone showed up just a few times. The chain is built from TRBV10-3 and TRBJ1-1, with D unclear. The CDR3 length is 13 residues. Germline values: CDR1 ENHRY, CDR2 SYGVKD. Trimming took 2 bases from V and 1 from J, leaving 5 bases between them. This chain's CDR3 is CAISEDKNTEAFF. CDR3 nucleotides: TGTGCCATCAGTGAGGACAAGAACACTGAAGCTTTCTTT.

This clone was picked up a small number of times. The chain couples TRBV19 to TRBJ1-4; 7 bases line up with TRBD1. The ends lost 6 bases at V and 5 bases at J; junction bases unmatched: 6. There are 14 residues in the CDR3. Germline assignment: CDR1 LNHDA and CDR2 SQIVND (reference sequence). CDR3 bases: TGTGCCAGTAGCCGAGACAGGGCGAATGAAAAACTGTTTTTT. This translates into CASSRDRANEKLFF.

The CDR3 region has the DNA TGTGCCAGCCTGCGGGATGAGGCCACCGGGGAGCTGTTTTTT. Its translation is CASLRDEATGELFF. The genes are TRBV28 and TRBJ2-2, with D possibly matching TRBD2 (6 bases). This CDR3 contains 14 residues. V was pared by 8 bases and J by 4 bases, with 14 bases between. Germline CDR1 reads MDHEN; CDR2 reads SYDVKM. Supplemented by reference TRBV28 and TRBJ2-2, the full variable domain reads DVKVTQSSRYLVKRTGEKVFLECVQDMDHENMFWYRQDPGLGLRLIYFSYDVKMKEKGDIPEGYSVSREKKERFSLILESASTNQTSMYLCASLRDEATGELFFGEGSRLTVL.

This chain links TRBV7-9 with TRBJ1-4; D is unresolved. This CDR3 is built from 12 residues. Trimming pared 3 bases from V and 11 bases from J, leaving 10 bases between. CDR1 and CDR2 from the germline V gene are SEHNR and FQNEAQ (reference sequence). The CDR3 reads CASSFPGEKLFF. The CDR3 region has the DNA TGTGCCAGCAGCTTTCCGGGCGAGAAACTGTTTTTT.

The chain uses TRBV2 and TRBJ2-7; 9 bases match TRBD1. The CDR3 extends over 14 amino acids. Trimming at V came to 5 bases and at J to 3 bases, leaving 5 bases not matched to a gene. Germline CDR1 and CDR2: SNHLY and FYNNEI. CDR3 sequence reads: CASSQDRGRYEQYF. In DNA, the CDR3 is TGTGCCAGCAGTCAGGACAGGGGCCGCTACGAGCAGTACTTC.